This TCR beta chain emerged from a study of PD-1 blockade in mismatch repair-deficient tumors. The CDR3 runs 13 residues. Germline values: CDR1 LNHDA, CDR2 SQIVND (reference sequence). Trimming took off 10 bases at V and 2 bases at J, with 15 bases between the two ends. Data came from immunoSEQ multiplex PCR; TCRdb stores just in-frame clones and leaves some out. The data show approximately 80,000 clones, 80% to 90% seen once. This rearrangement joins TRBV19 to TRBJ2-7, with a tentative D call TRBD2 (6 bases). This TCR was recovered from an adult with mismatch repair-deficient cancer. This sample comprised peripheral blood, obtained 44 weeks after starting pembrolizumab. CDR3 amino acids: CATTRDAPYEQYF. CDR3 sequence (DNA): TGTGCCACCACGCGGGACGCTCCCTACGAGCAGTACTTC.